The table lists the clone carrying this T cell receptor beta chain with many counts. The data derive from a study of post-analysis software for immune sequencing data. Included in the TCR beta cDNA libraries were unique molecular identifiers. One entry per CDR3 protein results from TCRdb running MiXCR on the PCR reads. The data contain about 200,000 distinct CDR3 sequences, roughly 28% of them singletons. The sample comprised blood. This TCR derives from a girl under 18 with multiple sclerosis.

The CDR3, as DNA: TGCAGTGCGGGGACAGGGCCAAAGGGGGCCAACGTCCTGACTTTC. It specifies CSAGTGPKGANVLTF. This chain connects TRBV20-1 to TRBJ2-6; 9 nucleotides align to TRBD1. Germline V gene data show CDR1 as DFQATT and CDR2 as SNEGSKA (reference sequence). The CDR3 is made up of 15 amino acids. The V gene end was trimmed by 6 bases and the J gene end by 4 bases; junction bases not matched to a gene: 7.